Listed below are T cell receptor beta chains from one sample, sequenced in a study of T cells in localized non-small cell lung cancer. Assay used: immunoSEQ multiplex PCR; TCRdb lists only in-frame clones, some missing. Here the sample spans around 2,000 clones, under 25% being singletons. The sample was normal lung tissue next to the tumor, taken before any cancer treatment. The source is a man between 40 and 70 years old with stage I squamous cell lung carcinoma. Both conserved end residues are part of each CDR3. Each record gives: CDR3 DNA, CDR3 protein, J gene, D gene, V gene, clone size. A D gene is named only where the DNA matches it firmly. Rows may omit the clone size; those that give it use once, few, many or a size class.

DNA: TGTGCCAGCAGTTCCCCCTTTAGCGGGGGATTCCGGACCGGGGAGCTGTTTTTT
CDR3: CASSSPFSGGFRTGELFF
J: TRBJ2-2
D: TRBD2
V: TRBV6-8
size: NA

DNA: TGCGCCAGCAGCCCGGGACAGGGGGTATCTGGAAACACCATATATTTT
CDR3: CASSPGQGVSGNTIYF
J: TRBJ1-3
D: TRBD1
V: TRBV5-1
size: NA

DNA: TGTGCCAGCAGCGCGACTAGCGGGATAAAGACCGGGGAGCTGTTTTTT
CDR3: CASSATSGIKTGELFF
J: TRBJ2-2
D: TRBD2
V: TRBV11-3
size: medium-sized

DNA: TGTGCCAGCAGCCGGGACAGGGGTACCAATGAGCAGTTCTTC
CDR3: CASSRDRGTNEQFF
J: TRBJ2-1
D: TRBD1
V: TRBV6-8
size: few

DNA: TGTGCCAGCTCAGCTAGAGGGGATCAGCCCCAGCATTTT
CDR3: CASSARGDQPQHF
J: TRBJ1-5
D: NA
V: TRBV18
size: NA

DNA: TGCAGCGTTGAAAGGGGTGTGAACACTGAAGCTTTCTTT
CDR3: CSVERGVNTEAFF
J: TRBJ1-1
D: NA
V: TRBV29-1
size: few

DNA: TGCGCCAGCAGCCCAGGGACAGGGAACACCAATTCACCCCTCCACTTT
CDR3: CASSPGTGNTNSPLHF
J: TRBJ1-6
D: TRBD1
V: TRBV4-1
size: NA

DNA: TGTGCCAGCAGTTTAGACCAGCCCTACGAGCAGTACTTC
CDR3: CASSLDQPYEQYF
J: TRBJ2-7
D: NA
V: TRBV6-8
size: medium-sized

DNA: TGTGCCAGCAGCCAACCCCAGGGAGACAATGAGCAGTTCTTC
CDR3: CASSQPQGDNEQFF
J: TRBJ2-1
D: NA
V: TRBV11-3
size: medium-sized

DNA: TGTGCCAGCAGCACCCGGACAGGGGATGGCTACACCTTC
CDR3: CASSTRTGDGYTF
J: TRBJ1-2
D: TRBD1
V: TRBV7-4
size: NA

DNA: TGTGCCAGCAGTTTCCCACCTTTCCCCGGGGGAGATACGCAGTATTTT
CDR3: CASSFPPFPGGDTQYF
J: TRBJ2-3
D: NA
V: TRBV28
size: few

DNA: TGCGCCAGCAGCGTCGCCGGGACTAGCGGGGGGTCCTACAATGAGCAGTTCTTC
CDR3: CASSVAGTSGGSYNEQFF
J: TRBJ2-1
D: TRBD2
V: TRBV5-1
size: NA

DNA: TGTGCCAGCAGTAACCGGGGCACAACTAATGAAAAACTGTTTTTT
CDR3: CASSNRGTTNEKLFF
J: TRBJ1-4
D: NA
V: TRBV6-8
size: NA

DNA: TGTGCCAGCAGCTTAGCTGGAGGGGGAAGTGCCGGGGAGCTGTTTTTT
CDR3: CASSLAGGGSAGELFF
J: TRBJ2-2
D: NA
V: TRBV15
size: NA

DNA: TGTGCCAGCACCAAAGATAGGCCTAGCGGGACTCACGAGCAGTACTTC
CDR3: CASTKDRPSGTHEQYF
J: TRBJ2-7
D: TRBD2
V: TRBV6-8
size: few

DNA: TGTGCCAGCAGTTTCCATGCAGGGTCCGGGGAGCTGTTTTTT
CDR3: CASSFHAGSGELFF
J: TRBJ2-2
D: NA
V: TRBV6-8
size: NA

DNA: TGTGCCTGGACCCCACCCCCGGCTCTGAACACTGAAGCTTTCTTT
CDR3: CAWTPPPALNTEAFF
J: TRBJ1-1
D: NA
V: TRBV30
size: NA

DNA: TGTGCCAGCAGCCGAGTGGCCGGACTCACCGGGGAGCTGTTTTTT
CDR3: CASSRVAGLTGELFF
J: TRBJ2-2
D: NA
V: TRBV14
size: NA

DNA: TGTGCCTGGACCGGGACAGGGGGCTTAGAGACCCAGTACTTC
CDR3: CAWTGTGGLETQYF
J: TRBJ2-5
D: TRBD1
V: TRBV30
size: NA

DNA: TGTGCCAGCAGCTCACTACAGGGGCGGGGGAATACGCAGTATTTT
CDR3: CASSSLQGRGNTQYF
J: TRBJ2-3
D: NA
V: TRBV11-1
size: NA

DNA: TGTGCCAGCAGGCGGCGGGGGGATGGGGAAGCTTTCTTT
CDR3: CASRRRGDGEAFF
J: TRBJ1-1
D: NA
V: TRBV25-1
size: few

DNA: TGTGCCAGCAGTTTACATGGTTCCTATAATTCACCCCTCCACTTT
CDR3: CASSLHGSYNSPLHF
J: TRBJ1-6
D: NA
V: TRBV11-3
size: few

DNA: TGTGCCAGCAGAGTCCCGGGACACCAAACGGCGTATGGCTACACCTTC
CDR3: CASRVPGHQTAYGYTF
J: TRBJ1-2
D: NA
V: TRBV6-8
size: NA

DNA: TGTGCCAGCAGCTTGGATGGACAGATCTCTGGAAACACCATATATTTT
CDR3: CASSLDGQISGNTIYF
J: TRBJ1-3
D: NA
V: TRBV11-3
size: NA

DNA: TGTGCCAGCAGTTCCACCTTTCCGACAGGGGGATATGGCTACACCTTC
CDR3: CASSSTFPTGGYGYTF
J: TRBJ1-2
D: TRBD1
V: TRBV6-8
size: NA

DNA: TGTGCCATCAGTGAGTCGGACGACCTCCCCGCCGAGCAGTACTTC
CDR3: CAISESDDLPAEQYF
J: TRBJ2-7
D: NA
V: TRBV10-3
size: NA

DNA: TGTGCCAGCGGACTAGCGGGAGTTCACAGCTCCTACGAGCAGTACTTC
CDR3: CASGLAGVHSSYEQYF
J: TRBJ2-7
D: TRBD2
V: TRBV28
size: NA

DNA: TGTGCCAGCAGCTCCCTGGGGGGGAGGGAGACCCAGTACTTC
CDR3: CASSSLGGRETQYF
J: TRBJ2-5
D: TRBD2
V: TRBV11-3
size: NA

DNA: TGTGCCAGCAGCGTAGGAAGCGGGACCTACAATGAGCAGTTCTTC
CDR3: CASSVGSGTYNEQFF
J: TRBJ2-1
D: TRBD2
V: TRBV9
size: few

DNA: TGTGCCAGCAGTTACTCAGAGGAAAGCTCCTACAATGAGCAGTTCTTC
CDR3: CASSYSEESSYNEQFF
J: TRBJ2-1
D: NA
V: TRBV6-8
size: medium-sized

DNA: TGTGCCAGTAGTATAGTGGGATCAGGGAACACTGAAGCTTTCTTT
CDR3: CASSIVGSGNTEAFF
J: TRBJ1-1
D: NA
V: TRBV19
size: NA

DNA: TGTGCCAGCAGCCCGGGACTAGCGGGAGGGGGGAATGAGCAGTTCTTC
CDR3: CASSPGLAGGGNEQFF
J: TRBJ2-1
D: TRBD2
V: TRBV28
size: NA

DNA: TGTGCTAGTGGTTTGGTAGCCGGGACAGGGTATTTTTCCTACAATGAGCAGTTCTTC
CDR3: CASGLVAGTGYFSYNEQFF
J: TRBJ2-1
D: TRBD1
V: TRBV12-5
size: NA

DNA: TGTGCCTCCGGACCGATGAACACTGAAGCTTTCTTT
CDR3: CASGPMNTEAFF
J: TRBJ1-1
D: NA
V: TRBV30
size: NA

DNA: TGTGCCAGCAAGGGACAGAAAAATCAGCCCCAGCATTTT
CDR3: CASKGQKNQPQHF
J: TRBJ1-5
D: TRBD1
V: TRBV9
size: NA

DNA: TGCAGCGTTCATTCCGGCTCTGGGGCCAACGTCCTGACTTTC
CDR3: CSVHSGSGANVLTF
J: TRBJ2-6
D: NA
V: TRBV29-1
size: NA

DNA: TGTGCCAGTAGTATACGAGGAGATGGAGAAAAACTGTTTTTT
CDR3: CASSIRGDGEKLFF
J: TRBJ1-4
D: NA
V: TRBV19
size: NA

DNA: TGCGCCAGCAGCCAAGGACAGGATAATTCACCCCTCCACTTT
CDR3: CASSQGQDNSPLHF
J: TRBJ1-6
D: TRBD1
V: TRBV5-1
size: NA

DNA: TGTGCCAGCACCACCGTGGCAACTAATGAAAAACTGTTTTTT
CDR3: CASTTVATNEKLFF
J: TRBJ1-4
D: NA
V: TRBV28
size: NA

DNA: TGTGCCAGCAGCTTCGGTTGGGTGGGAAGCAATCAGCCCCAGCATTTT
CDR3: CASSFGWVGSNQPQHF
J: TRBJ1-5
D: NA
V: TRBV11-3
size: few

DNA: TGTGCCAGCAGCTCACAGGGGGCTGCCATGAATGAGCAGTTCTTC
CDR3: CASSSQGAAMNEQFF
J: TRBJ2-1
D: TRBD1
V: TRBV11-3
size: few

DNA: TGTGCCAGCAGTCCGACAGGGTTTAATGAAAAACTGTTTTTT
CDR3: CASSPTGFNEKLFF
J: TRBJ1-4
D: TRBD1
V: TRBV6-8
size: few

DNA: TGTGCCACAACTCGTGGGACAGGGGGCAGTTTAGGGCAGCCCCAGCATTTT
CDR3: CATTRGTGGSLGQPQHF
J: TRBJ1-5
D: TRBD1
V: TRBV6-8
size: few

DNA: TGTGCCAGCAGTTTTGGACTAGCGGGAGGGCCGGATGAGCAGTTCTTC
CDR3: CASSFGLAGGPDEQFF
J: TRBJ2-1
D: TRBD2
V: TRBV27
size: NA

DNA: TGTGCCAGCAGCTTGCAAGGAAACGACGAAAAACTGTTTTTT
CDR3: CASSLQGNDEKLFF
J: TRBJ1-4
D: NA
V: TRBV11-3
size: NA

DNA: TGTGCTAGTTCCGGGAGGCCAACTAATGAAAAACTGTTTTTT
CDR3: CASSGRPTNEKLFF
J: TRBJ1-4
D: NA
V: TRBV12-5
size: few

DNA: TGTGCCAGCCAATACAGGGGCAATCAGCCCCAGCATTTT
CDR3: CASQYRGNQPQHF
J: TRBJ1-5
D: NA
V: TRBV28
size: NA

DNA: TGTGCCAGCTCACCAGTCCCGGGACAGATATCTGGAAACACCATATATTTT
CDR3: CASSPVPGQISGNTIYF
J: TRBJ1-3
D: TRBD1
V: TRBV18
size: NA

DNA: TGTGCCAGCTCACCTGCAGTTTCGAACACTGAAGCTTTCTTT
CDR3: CASSPAVSNTEAFF
J: TRBJ1-1
D: NA
V: TRBV18
size: NA

DNA: TGTGCCAGCAGTTACTACCCGGGAGATACGCAGTATTTT
CDR3: CASSYYPGDTQYF
J: TRBJ2-3
D: NA
V: TRBV6-8
size: few

DNA: TGTGCCAGCAGTTACGGGCCCACCGACTATGGCTACACCTTC
CDR3: CASSYGPTDYGYTF
J: TRBJ1-2
D: NA
V: TRBV6-8
size: few